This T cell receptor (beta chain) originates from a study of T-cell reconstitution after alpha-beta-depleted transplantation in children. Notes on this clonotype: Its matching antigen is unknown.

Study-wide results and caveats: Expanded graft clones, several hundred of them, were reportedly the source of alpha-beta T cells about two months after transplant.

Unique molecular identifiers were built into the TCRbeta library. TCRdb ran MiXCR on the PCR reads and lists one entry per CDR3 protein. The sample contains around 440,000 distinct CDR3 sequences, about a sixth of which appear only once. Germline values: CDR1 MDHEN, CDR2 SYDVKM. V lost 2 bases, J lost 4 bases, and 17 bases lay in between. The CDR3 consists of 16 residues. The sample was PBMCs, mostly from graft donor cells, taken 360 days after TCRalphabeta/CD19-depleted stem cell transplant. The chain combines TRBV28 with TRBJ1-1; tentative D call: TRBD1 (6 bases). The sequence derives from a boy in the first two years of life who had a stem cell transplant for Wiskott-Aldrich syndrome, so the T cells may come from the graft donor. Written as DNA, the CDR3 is TGTGCCAGCAGTTTAGGCACCGGGACACCCCTCACTGAAGCTTTCTTT. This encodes CASSLGTGTPLTEAFF.